Each of the 32 T cell receptor beta chains below was sequenced from the same sample in a study of vaccination and CD4 T cells after COVID-19. TCRdb called the PCR reads again in MiXCR, with one record for every CDR3 protein. Of some 40,000 distinct CDR3 sequences listed, around 39% are singletons. Time point denoted: late sampling 161 to 241 days after vaccination in a few convalescent patients. Source: CD4+ T cells from blood, taken about 7 months after SARS-CoV-2 vaccination. Every receptor here comes from a human donor who had recovered from COVID-19.

The V gene is TRBV20-1, the J gene TRBJ2-7, with 10 bases matching TRBD2. Germline V gene sequence: CDR1 DFQATT, CDR2 SNEGSKA (reference sequence). The CDR3 sequence is 14 residues long. The trim removed 2 bases at V and 3 bases at J, leaving 4 bases unmatched. As DNA, the CDR3 is TGCAGTGCTAGAAGGCCTAGCGGGAGCTACGAGCAGTACTTC. Translation gives CSARRPSGSYEQYF.

There are a few counts of this clonotype. The chain carries TRBV28 and TRBJ2-4; perhaps TRBD1 as D (5 bases). Per the germline V gene, CDR1 is MDHEN and CDR2 is SYDVKM. The CDR3 covers 15 residues. Trimming left V 2 bases short and J 0 bases short, with 8 bases between. The CDR3 protein is CASSLAQGAKNIQYF. CDR3 DNA: TGTGCCAGCAGTTTAGCCCAGGGAGCCAAAAACATTCAGTACTTC.

This chain links TRBV18 with TRBJ2-1; D gene uncertain. Trimming shortened V by 2 bases and J by 10 bases, and 12 bases separated the two germline ends. Per germline, CDR1 KGHSH and CDR2 LQKENI. The CDR3 contains 13 residues. This CDR3 is CASSPGVEREQFF. CDR3 DNA: TGTGCCAGCTCACCAGGAGTAGAGAGGGAGCAGTTCTTC.

The chain is built from TRBV15 and TRBJ2-7; 7 bases are a match to TRBD1. Losses at the gene ends were 4 bases for V and 2 bases for J; bases not matched to a gene: 5. Germline CDR1 is LNHNV and CDR2 is YYDKDF (reference sequence). This CDR3 has 14 residues. The CDR3 sequence: CATSKGTAPYEQYF. The DNA for the CDR3 is TGTGCCACCAGCAAAGGGACAGCGCCCTACGAGCAGTACTTC. Together with reference TRBV15 and TRBJ2-7, the CDR3 gives the full variable domain: DAMVIQNPRYQVTQFGKPVTLSCSQTLNHNVMYWYQQKSSQAPKLLFHYYDKDFNNEADTPDNFQSRRPNTSFCFLDIRSPGLGDTAMYLCATSKGTAPYEQYFGPGTRLTVT.

This clonotype was recorded a few times. The chain links TRBV6-5 to TRBJ1-6; a possible D gene is TRBD1 (5 bases). The ends were cut back, 3 bases at V and 7 bases at J, with 13 bases in the middle. The CDR3 extends over 15 amino acids. Germline assignment: CDR1 MNHEY and CDR2 SVGAGI. CDR3 region: CASSYRARGNSPLHF. DNA of the CDR3: TGTGCCAGCAGTTATAGGGCCCGGGGGAATTCACCCCTCCACTTT.

This clonotype was seen only a few times. CDR3 in amino acids: CASSYMTGMSTEAFF. CDR3 sequence (DNA): TGTGCCAGCAGTTACATGACAGGGATGAGCACTGAAGCTTTCTTT. The chain couples TRBV6-5 to TRBJ1-1, with 7 positions matching TRBD1. CDR1 and CDR2 (germline): MNHEY, SVGAGI. V was clipped by 2 bases and J by 4 bases; unmatched bases: 7. The CDR3 is 15 residues long.

The V and J genes are TRBV5-4 and TRBJ2-7, with 10 bases matching TRBD2. Germline lookup yields CDR1 SGHNT and CDR2 YYREEE (reference sequence). The CDR3 runs to 18 residues. Germline trimming cut 4 bases from V and 2 bases from J; bases unmatched to any gene: 15. The CDR3 coding sequence is TGTGCCAGCAGCCCGACAATTAAAGCGGGAGGGCGGACCTACGAGCAGTACTTC. This gives the protein CASSPTIKAGGRTYEQYF.

This chain joins TRBV2 and TRBJ1-2, with 8 nucleotides matching TRBD1. Losses at the gene ends were 3 bases for V and 4 bases for J; bases not matched to a gene: 7. The CDR3 spans 15 residues. Looked up from germline, CDR1 is SNHLY and CDR2 is FYNNEI. Here the CDR3 reads CASSELGQAIYGYTF. The CDR3 nucleotides are TGTGCCAGCAGTGAGTTGGGACAGGCCATCTATGGCTACACCTTC.

This clonotype turned up a few times. The chain couples TRBV20-1 to TRBJ2-1; TRBD2 is a possible D gene (5 bases). Germline V gene sequence: CDR1 DFQATT, CDR2 SNEGSKA (reference sequence). Trimming pared 5 bases from V and 8 bases from J, leaving 22 bases between. This CDR3 contains 15 residues. The CDR3 coding sequence is TGCAGTGCTCAACATGCTAGCCGTTTCGGGGATGAGCAGTTCTTC. Its translation: CSAQHASRFGDEQFF.

This clonotype came up a few times. This chain uses TRBV20-1 with TRBJ1-5; possibly TRBD1 for D (6 bases). Germline V lookup: CDR1 DFQATT, CDR2 SNEGSKA (reference sequence). Trimming shortened V by 7 bases and J by 4 bases, and 17 bases separated the two germline ends. The CDR3 contains 14 residues. CDR3 loop: CSVTGGQLNQPQHF. DNA of the CDR3: TGCAGTGTAACAGGAGGACAGTTGAATCAGCCCCAGCATTTT.

For the CDR3, the DNA is TGTGCCACTTCTGGGGGACGAAGCTATGGCTACACCTTC. This codes for CATSGGRSYGYTF. This chain joins TRBV15 and TRBJ1-2; possibly TRBD1 for D (5 bases). CDR1 and CDR2 from the germline V gene are LNHNV and YYDKDF (reference sequence). The ends were cut back, 9 bases at V and 4 bases at J, with 15 bases in the middle. The CDR3 consists of 13 residues.

This clonotype was seen a few times. V is TRBV7-6 and J is TRBJ2-3; 11 positions agree with TRBD2. The germline V gene has CDR1 SGHVS and CDR2 FNYEAQ. The CDR3 loop spans 15 amino acids. After removal of 4 bases from V and 4 bases from J, the junction contained 4 bases not matched to a gene. Here the CDR3 reads CASSSTSGRADTQYF. The CDR3 bases are TGTGCCAGCAGCTCCACTAGCGGGAGAGCAGATACGCAGTATTTT. The whole variable domain, filled in from reference TRBV7-6 and TRBJ2-3, reads GAGVSQSPRYKVTKRGQDVALRCDPISGHVSLYWYRQALGQGPEFLTYFNYEAQQDKSGLPNDRFSAERPEGSISTLTIQRTEQRDSAMYRCASSSTSGRADTQYFGPGTRLTVL.

V is TRBV6-1 and J is TRBJ1-1; D perhaps matches TRBD1 (6 bases). In germline, CDR1 is MNHNS, CDR2 SASEGT. The V end lost 6 bases, the J end lost 1 base, and 12 bases lay between the germline ends. The CDR3 spans 14 residues. The CDR3 sequence is CASSRGGGNTEAFF. DNA of the CDR3: TGTGCCAGCAGCAGGGGCGGAGGGAACACTGAAGCTTTCTTT.

Only a few counts were recorded for this clonotype. The V call is TRBV27, the J call TRBJ2-3; TRBD1 is a possible D gene (5 bases). This CDR3 spans 12 amino acids. Germline V gene data show CDR1 as MNHEY and CDR2 as SMNVEV (reference sequence). V was clipped by 8 bases and J by 6 bases, with 12 bases between them. The CDR3 is CASVCPGDTQYF. The CDR3 region has the DNA TGTGCCAGCGTGTGCCCAGGGGATACGCAGTATTTT.

The rearrangement uses TRBV29-1 and TRBJ2-7, with a possible D match to TRBD1 (6 bases). Trimming shortened V by 8 bases and J by 1 base, and 18 bases separated the two germline ends. Germline values: CDR1 SQVTM, CDR2 ANQGSEA. This CDR3 is built from 14 residues. The DNA for the CDR3 is TGCAGCCCAGTCTCACAGGGTATTTCCTACGAGCAGTACTTC. It codes for CSPVSQGISYEQYF.

The chain employs TRBV20-1 and TRBJ2-5; D is perhaps TRBD1 or TRBD2 (7 bases each). Between the trimmed V and J ends, which lost 0 bases and 5 bases, there was a span of 19 bases. The CDR3 is 16 amino acids. The germline gives CDR1 DFQATT, CDR2 SNEGSKA (reference sequence). Written as DNA, the CDR3 is TGCAGTGCTAGAGATCAGGGGGGGGCGTCCAAGGAGACCCAGTACTTC. It is translated as CSARDQGGASKETQYF.

The sample holds a few counts of this clonotype. V usage is TRBV7-6 and J usage is TRBJ2-3; no clear D gene. V was clipped by 5 bases and J by 2 bases, with 8 bases between them. The CDR3 length is 13 residues. From germline, CDR1 is SGHVS and CDR2 FNYEAQ. CDR3: CASSLRPTDTQYF. The CDR3 region has the DNA TGTGCCAGCAGCCTGCGACCCACAGATACGCAGTATTTT.

The chain combines TRBV5-4 with TRBJ2-5; TRBD1 is a possible D gene (5 bases). Trimming took off 4 bases at V and 1 base at J, with 14 bases between the two ends. The CDR3 runs to 15 residues. Germline loops: CDR1 SGHNT, CDR2 YYREEE (reference sequence). The CDR3 is CASSATTEFQETQYF. For the CDR3, the DNA is TGTGCCAGCAGCGCCACGACAGAATTCCAAGAGACCCAGTACTTC.

This clonotype was picked up a small number of times. This chain connects TRBV6-1 to TRBJ2-1, with D tentatively TRBD1 (5 bases). This CDR3 is built from 15 residues. V lost 2 bases and J lost 3, with 11 bases in between. The V gene's germline CDR1 is MNHNS and CDR2 SASEGT. CDR3 coding DNA: TGTGCCAGCAGTGAACAGGGTCTAAGCTACAATGAGCAGTTCTTC. It codes for CASSEQGLSYNEQFF.

The J gene is TRBJ2-4, the V gene TRBV7-9; no reliable D call. The CDR3 has 14 residues. With 1 base removed from V and 6 bases from J, the gap between germline ends came to 10 bases. CDR1 and CDR2 (germline): SEHNR, FQNEAQ (reference sequence). The CDR3 nucleotides are TGTGCCAGCAGCTTAGAAGGGCTAGGAAACATTCAGTACTTC. Encoded protein: CASSLEGLGNIQYF.

The chain employs TRBV28 and TRBJ2-1, with TRBD2 matching over 7 bases. Germline loops: CDR1 MDHEN, CDR2 SYDVKM. V was clipped by 5 bases and J by 1 base; unmatched bases: 11. CDR3 length: 17 residues. The CDR3 here is CASSPALTSRSYNEQFF. The DNA of the CDR3 is TGTGCCAGCAGTCCCGCCTTGACTAGCAGGTCCTACAATGAGCAGTTCTTC.

Only a few counts were recorded for this clonotype. The CDR3 DNA is TGTGCCAGCAGTTACGGGGGGCGAGGGGAGACCCAGTACTTC. It encodes CASSYGGRGETQYF. The chain is built from TRBV28 and TRBJ2-5, with a possible D match to TRBD2 (7 bases). Trimming took 4 bases from V and 5 from J, leaving 14 bases between them. The V gene's germline CDR1 is MDHEN and CDR2 SYDVKM. The CDR3 covers 14 residues.

In regard to this clonotype: A much larger clone is a single base away; this may be a read error. The chain uses TRBV5-8 and TRBJ2-2, with D unclear. V lost 3 bases, J lost 6 bases, and 9 bases lay in between. Germline V CDR1 and CDR2: SGHTS, YDEGEE. This CDR3 has 13 amino acids. The DNA for the CDR3 is TGTGCCAGCAGCTCCGGCCCTTCCGGGGAGCTGTTTTTT. Residues: CASSSGPSGELFF.

The chain carries TRBV28 and TRBJ2-7, with 9 bases identical to TRBD2. Trimming at V came to 5 bases and at J to 3 bases, leaving 11 bases not matched to a gene. The CDR3 contains 16 residues. Per germline, CDR1 MDHEN and CDR2 SYDVKM. The CDR3 loop reads CASSPWRLAGNYEQYF. The CDR3 DNA sequence: TGTGCCAGCAGTCCTTGGCGGCTAGCGGGAAACTACGAGCAGTACTTC. The whole variable domain, filled in from reference TRBV28 and TRBJ2-7, reads DVKVTQSSRYLVKRTGEKVFLECVQDMDHENMFWYRQDPGLGLRLIYFSYDVKMKEKGDIPEGYSVSREKKERFSLILESASTNQTSMYLCASSPWRLAGNYEQYFGPGTRLTVT.

This clonotype was observed a few times. This chain connects TRBV6-1 to TRBJ1-2; possibly TRBD1 for D (6 bases). The CDR3 is 14 amino acids. Deletions cut 6 bases from V and 2 bases from J, with 13 bases between. Germline V gene lookup returns CDR1 MNHNS and CDR2 SASEGT. This chain's CDR3 is CASRPRGGNYGYTF. The CDR3 DNA reads as TGTGCCAGCAGACCCCGGGGGGGCAACTATGGCTACACCTTC.

This clonotype was detected only a few times. The chain couples TRBV6-5 to TRBJ2-5; D is undetermined. Deletions cut 0 bases from V and 1 base from J, with 9 bases between. Germline V gene lookup returns CDR1 MNHEY and CDR2 SVGAGI. The CDR3 sequence is 15 residues long. CDR3 region: CASSYSRWGQETQYF. The CDR3 nucleotides read TGTGCCAGCAGTTACTCGAGGTGGGGCCAAGAGACCCAGTACTTC.

This sequence joins TRBV27 and TRBJ2-3; D is ambiguous. The germline V gene has CDR1 MNHEY and CDR2 SMNVEV (reference sequence). The V end lost 7 bases, the J end lost 2 bases, and 16 bases lay between the germline ends. The CDR3 runs to 15 residues. CDR3 region: CASTTFRADTDTQYF. The CDR3 region has the DNA TGTGCCAGCACTACGTTTAGGGCCGACACAGATACGCAGTATTTT.

This clonotype was observed a handful of times. This chain links TRBV24-1 with TRBJ1-1; the D gene is possibly TRBD1 (5 bases). The CDR3 has 13 residues. Deletions cut 7 bases from V and 5 bases from J, with 13 bases between. CDR1 and CDR2 (germline): KGHDR, SFDVKD. The CDR3 nucleotides are TGTGCCACCAGGTGGGGCACTAGGACTGAAGCTTTCTTT. It encodes CATRWGTRTEAFF.

J is TRBJ2-2 and V is TRBV20-1; 16 positions match TRBD2. Per the germline V gene, CDR1 is DFQATT and CDR2 is SNEGSKA (reference sequence). The CDR3 is made up of 16 amino acids. With V trimmed by 6 bases and J by 6 bases, 7 bases remained unmatched. The CDR3 DNA follows: TGCAGTGCCCCGGGACTAGCGGGAGGGAGGGCCGGGGAGCTGTTTTTT. This codes for CSAPGLAGGRAGELFF.

The rearrangement links TRBV20-1 to TRBJ2-1; 9 bases fit TRBD2. The V gene end was trimmed by 0 bases and the J gene end by 2 bases; junction bases not matched to a gene: 5. CDR3 length equals 16 residues. Germline CDR1 and CDR2: DFQATT and SNEGSKA (reference sequence). CDR3 sequence (DNA): TGCAGTGCTAGAGATTGGAGCGGGAGGACCTACAATGAGCAGTTCTTC. Its protein product is CSARDWSGRTYNEQFF.

The gene calls are TRBV4-1 and TRBJ1-6; 7 nucleotides align to TRBD1. J gave up 13 bases and V 0 bases, and 9 bases lay outside the gene matches. The germline CDR1 and CDR2 sequences are MGHRA and YSYEKL. The CDR3 sequence is 15 residues long. The CDR3 sequence is CASSQDRQGLGPLHF. For the CDR3, the DNA is TGCGCCAGCAGCCAAGATCGACAGGGCCTAGGGCCCCTCCACTTT.

J is TRBJ2-5 and V is TRBV2, with a tentative D call TRBD1 (5 bases). Germline CDR1 is SNHLY and CDR2 is FYNNEI. CDR3 length: 13 amino acids. V lost 6 bases and J 12 bases, leaving 20 bases between the germline ends. As DNA, the CDR3 is TGTGCCAGCAGGCAGGGTGGGGTTGGTTTCGAGTACTTC. Its translation: CASRQGGVGFEYF. Full variable domain (outside the CDR3, taken from reference TRBV2 and TRBJ2-5): EPEVTQTPSHQVTQMGQEVILRCVPISNHLYFYWYRQILGQKVEFLVSFYNNEISEKSEIFDDQFSVERPDGSNFTLKIRSTKLEDSAMYFCASRQGGVGFEYFGPGTRLLVL.